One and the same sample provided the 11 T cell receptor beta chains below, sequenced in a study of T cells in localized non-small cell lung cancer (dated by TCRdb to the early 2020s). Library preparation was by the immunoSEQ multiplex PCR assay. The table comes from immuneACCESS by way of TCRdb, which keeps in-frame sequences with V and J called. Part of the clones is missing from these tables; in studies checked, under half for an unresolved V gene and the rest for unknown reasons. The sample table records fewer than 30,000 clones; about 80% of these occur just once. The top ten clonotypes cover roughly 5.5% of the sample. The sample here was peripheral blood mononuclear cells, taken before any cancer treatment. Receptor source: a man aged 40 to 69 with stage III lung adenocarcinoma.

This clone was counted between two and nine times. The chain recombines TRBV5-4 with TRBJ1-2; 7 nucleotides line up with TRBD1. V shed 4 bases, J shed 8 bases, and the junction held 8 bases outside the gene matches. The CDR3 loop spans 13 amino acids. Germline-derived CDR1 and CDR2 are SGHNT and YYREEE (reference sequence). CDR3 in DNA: TGTGCCAGCAGCCGTGACAGGGTAGGCGGCTACACCTTC. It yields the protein CASSRDRVGGYTF.

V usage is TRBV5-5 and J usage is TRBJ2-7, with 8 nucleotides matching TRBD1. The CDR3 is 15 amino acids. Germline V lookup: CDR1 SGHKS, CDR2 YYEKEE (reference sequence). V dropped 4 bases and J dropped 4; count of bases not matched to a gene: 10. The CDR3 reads CASSPPGQAPYEQYV. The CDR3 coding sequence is TGTGCCAGCAGCCCTCCGGGACAGGCCCCTTACGAGCAGTACGTC.

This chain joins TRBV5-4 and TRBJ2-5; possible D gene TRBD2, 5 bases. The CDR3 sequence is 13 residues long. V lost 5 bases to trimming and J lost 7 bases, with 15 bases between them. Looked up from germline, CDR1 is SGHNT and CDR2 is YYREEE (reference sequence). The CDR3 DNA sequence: TGTGCCAGCAGTCCTGGTCCTCGGGGGACCCAGTACTTC. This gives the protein CASSPGPRGTQYF.

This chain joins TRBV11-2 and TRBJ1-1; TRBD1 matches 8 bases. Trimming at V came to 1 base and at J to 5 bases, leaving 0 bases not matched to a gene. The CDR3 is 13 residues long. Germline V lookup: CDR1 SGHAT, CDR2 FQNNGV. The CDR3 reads CASSLGTGTEAFF. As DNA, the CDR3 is TGTGCCAGCAGCTTAGGGACAGGGACTGAAGCTTTCTTT.

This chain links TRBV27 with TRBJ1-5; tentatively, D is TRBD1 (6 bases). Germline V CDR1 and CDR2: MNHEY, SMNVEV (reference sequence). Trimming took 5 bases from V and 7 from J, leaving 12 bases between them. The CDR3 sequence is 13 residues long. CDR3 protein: CASSPGGLQPQHF. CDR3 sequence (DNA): TGTGCCAGCAGTCCCGGGGGCCTACAGCCCCAGCATTTT.

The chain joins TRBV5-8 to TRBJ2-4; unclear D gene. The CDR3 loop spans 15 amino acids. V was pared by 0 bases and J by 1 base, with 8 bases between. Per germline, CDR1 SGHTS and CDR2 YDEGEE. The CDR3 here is CASSLVVGAKNIQYF. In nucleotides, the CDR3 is TGTGCCAGCAGCTTGGTGGTTGGGGCCAAAAACATTCAGTACTTC.

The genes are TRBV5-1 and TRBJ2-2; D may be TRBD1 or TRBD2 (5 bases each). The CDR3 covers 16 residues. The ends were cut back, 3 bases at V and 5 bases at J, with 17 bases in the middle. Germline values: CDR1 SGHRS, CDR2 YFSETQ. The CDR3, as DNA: TGCGCCAGCAGCTGGCAAACCGGGACCCGTACCGGGGAGCTGTTTTTT. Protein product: CASSWQTGTRTGELFF.

DNA for the CDR3: TGTGCCAGTAGTCCTAGCGGGACCTCCTCCTACGAGCAGTACTTC. It codes for CASSPSGTSSYEQYF. The rearrangement joins TRBV19 to TRBJ2-7; the match to TRBD2 covers 9 bases. Per germline, CDR1 LNHDA and CDR2 SQIVND (reference sequence). The V segment lost 5 bases and the J segment 0 bases; nucleotides outside the gene matches: 5. CDR3 length: 15 residues.

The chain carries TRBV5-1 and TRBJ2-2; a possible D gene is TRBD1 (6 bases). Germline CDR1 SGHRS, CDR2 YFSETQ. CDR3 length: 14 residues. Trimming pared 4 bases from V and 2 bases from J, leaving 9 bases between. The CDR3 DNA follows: TGCGCCAGCAGCGTGACAGGTAACACCGGGGAGCTGTTTTTT. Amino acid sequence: CASSVTGNTGELFF.

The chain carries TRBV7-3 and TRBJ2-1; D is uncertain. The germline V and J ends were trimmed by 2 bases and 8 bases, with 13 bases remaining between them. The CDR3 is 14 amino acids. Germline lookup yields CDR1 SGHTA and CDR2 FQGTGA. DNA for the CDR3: TGTGCCAGCAGCTTAGACGGGCCTCTCGATGAGCAGTTCTTC. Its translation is CASSLDGPLDEQFF.

The CDR3 sequence: CASSLPGGLGTEAFF. The DNA of the CDR3 is TGTGCCAGCAGCCTACCGGGGGGTCTGGGCACTGAAGCTTTCTTT. This chain connects TRBV5-4 to TRBJ1-1; tentative D call: TRBD1 (5 bases). V was pared by 4 bases and J by 4 bases, with 17 bases between. CDR3 length: 15 amino acids. In germline, CDR1 is SGHNT, CDR2 YYREEE (reference sequence).